This T cell receptor beta chain originates from a study of blood T cell repertoires in COVID-19. Study information: Donors in the United States, Italy and Spain gave samples during acute or convalescent COVID-19. PBMCs, B-cell-depleted T cells, or T cells were the source of the cDNA or gDNA that made up the material.

The CDR3 spans 14 residues. V dropped 2 bases and J dropped 5 bases, with 7 bases sitting between them. Per the germline V gene, CDR1 is ENHRY and CDR2 is SYGVKD. TCRdb's copy holds only in-frame clones and misses some; the assay was immunoSEQ multiplex PCR. This table holds around 200,000 clones, approximately 87% found once. The material sequenced was peripheral blood. V and J are TRBV10-3 and TRBJ1-6, with D possibly TRBD1 on 6 matching bases. The TCR comes from a man between 18 and 29 years old with active or convalescent COVID-19. CDR3 DNA: TGTGCCATCAGTGAGAACAGGGATAATTCACCCCTCCACTTT. This sequence encodes CAISENRDNSPLHF.